Following are 12 T cell receptor beta chains from one sample sequenced in a study of OX40 agonist ivuxolimab in advanced cancers. Profiled with immunoSEQ multiplex PCR; TCRdb holds only in-frame clones, not every one. This table has 70,000 to 90,000 clones, around 86% appearing once. Here the sequenced sample was CD4+ or CD8+ T cells sorted from blood, taken in a trial of the OX40 agonist ivuxolimab. The receptors derive from an adult with an advanced solid tumor such as melanoma, head and neck, liver or kidney cancer.

The genes are TRBV5-1 and TRBJ1-6; perhaps TRBD1 as D (6 bases). CDR3 length: 15 residues. Trimming took off 4 bases at V and 9 bases at J, with 17 bases between the two ends. Germline CDR1 is SGHRS and CDR2 is YFSETQ. CDR3 in DNA: TGCGCCAGCAGCCCTCTCTCAGGGGCTAGTTCACCCCTCCACTTT. It translates to CASSPLSGASSPLHF.

The chain links TRBV9 to TRBJ1-4; D is possibly TRBD1 (5 bases). The CDR3 loop spans 14 amino acids. Germline values: CDR1 SGDLS, CDR2 YYNGEE. The V end was cut by 2 bases, the J end by 12 bases, with 17 bases between. In nucleotides, the CDR3 is TGTGCCAGCAGCGTCGGCCCAGGGAAGGTGGAACTGTTTTTT. Amino acids: CASSVGPGKVELFF.

This chain links TRBV6-6 with TRBJ1-6; no definite D call. The CDR3 spans 15 residues. The germline V and J ends were trimmed by 7 bases and 0 bases, with 10 bases remaining between them. CDR1 MNHNY and CDR2 SVGAGI come from the germline V gene (reference sequence). The CDR3 spells CASNALSSYNSPLHF. The CDR3 nucleotides are TGTGCCAGCAACGCGCTTAGCTCCTATAATTCACCCCTCCACTTT.

CDR3 DNA sequence: TGTGCCAGCAGTGTTATGGGGACTGTCTCCTACGAGCAGTACTTC. Its protein is CASSVMGTVSYEQYF. This sequence joins TRBV6-1 and TRBJ2-7, with D perhaps matching TRBD2 (6 bases). The CDR3 is 15 residues long. V was cut by 4 bases and J by 0 bases, with 13 bases left in between. Germline V lookup: CDR1 MNHNS, CDR2 SASEGT.

The CDR3 nucleotides read TGCGCCAGCAGCCAAATTGGTGGAGGGGTTAGTGTCGGTGAGCAGTTCTTC. Protein sequence: CASSQIGGGVSVGEQFF. This sequence joins TRBV4-1 and TRBJ2-1; maybe TRBD2 (6 bases). The CDR3 consists of 17 residues. Germline CDR1 and CDR2: MGHRA and YSYEKL. With 2 bases removed from V and 9 bases from J, the gap between germline ends came to 23 bases.

The chain carries TRBV5-1 and TRBJ2-7; TRBD2 agrees at 10 bases. V shed 3 bases and J 7 bases; nucleotides not matched to a gene: 4. The CDR3 contains 13 residues. Germline values: CDR1 SGHRS, CDR2 YFSETQ. CDR3 sequence (DNA): TGCGCCAGCAGCTCTAGCGGGGGACCTGAGCAGTACTTC. This codes for CASSSSGGPEQYF. The complete variable domain, with remaining parts taken from reference TRBV5-1 and TRBJ2-7, reads KAGVTQTPRYLIKTRGQQVTLSCSPISGHRSVSWYQQTPGQGLQFLFEYFSETQRNKGNFPGRFSGRQFSNSRSEMNVSTLELGDSALYLCASSSSGGPEQYFGPGTRLTVT.

The chain carries TRBV10-2 and TRBJ1-3; 7 nucleotides align to TRBD1. The V segment lost 2 bases and the J segment 0 bases; nucleotides outside the gene matches: 4. Germline V gene lookup returns CDR1 WSHSY and CDR2 SAAADI. The CDR3 runs to 16 residues. CDR3 coding DNA: TGCGCCAGCAGTGAGACGGGACAGACCTCTGGAAACACCATATATTTT. Protein sequence: CASSETGQTSGNTIYF.

The chain links TRBV6-5 to TRBJ2-5; 11 bases are shared with TRBD1. Germline V CDR1 and CDR2: MNHEY, SVGAGI. The CDR3 contains 16 residues. Unmatched junction bases numbered 6, after V lost 1 base and J lost 5 bases. CDR3 bases: TGTGCCAGCAGTTACTTGAGGACAGGGGGCAGGGAGACCCAGTACTTC. It yields the protein CASSYLRTGGRETQYF.

V and J are TRBV13 and TRBJ2-7; 9 bases are a match to TRBD2. Germline V gene data show CDR1 as PRHDT and CDR2 as FYEKMQ (reference sequence). CDR3 length: 16 amino acids. J lost 4 bases, V lost 0 bases, and 7 bases had no gene match. The CDR3 nucleotides are TGTGCCAGCAGCTTAGGGAAGCGGGGGGCGAATTACGAGCAGTACTTC. This translates into CASSLGKRGANYEQYF.

In its sample, this clone was seen a few times. The genes are TRBV6-1 and TRBJ1-1, with a possible D match to TRBD1 (5 bases). V lost 6 bases to trimming and J lost 2 bases, with 16 bases between them. The CDR3 is made up of 15 amino acids. The V gene's germline CDR1 is MNHNS and CDR2 SASEGT. For the CDR3, the DNA is TGTGCCAGCAGCCTCTGGGGGGGACCAAACACTGAAGCTTTCTTT. This gives the protein CASSLWGGPNTEAFF.

The table lists this clone with a count of one. V is TRBV7-3 and J is TRBJ2-5; perhaps TRBD2 as D (5 bases). The tail of the sequence fits TRBJ2-7 better, so the J call may be wrong. This CDR3 is built from 15 residues. Germline assignment: CDR1 SGHTA and CDR2 FQGTGA. The CDR3 protein is CASSLLAGDSYEQYF. The DNA of the CDR3 is TGTGCCAGCAGCTTACTCGCGGGCGACTCCTACGAGCAGTACTTC.

The chain's CDR3 is CASSLAGWTAYEQYF. The CDR3 nucleotides read TGTGCCAGCAGCTTAGCGGGTTGGACAGCCTACGAGCAGTACTTC. The chain joins TRBV7-2 to TRBJ2-7; TRBD1 might be the D (6 bases). This CDR3 region has 15 residues. Germline V CDR1 and CDR2: SGHTA, FQGNSA. With 0 bases removed from V and 2 bases from J, the gap between germline ends came to 11 bases.